This T cell receptor beta chain was obtained from a study of early T cells in non-severe SARS-CoV-2 infection (dated by TCRdb to the early 2020s). Context from the whole study: Because TCR sequencing was done on bulk RNA from unsorted whole blood, the alpha and beta chains could not be paired.

Receptor amplification or capture employed 5' RACE. Sequenced using a NextSeq 500. In the TCR library protocol, unique molecular identifiers were attached to individual cDNA molecules to correct for PCR bias and sequencing error. Sequencing covered both TCR alpha and beta chains, and within each sample the abundances of alpha and beta sequences were tightly co-correlated. The authors' analysis ran thus. V gene, J gene and CDR3 annotation of TCR sequences was performed with Decombinator V4. TCRs were defined as expanded if a significant change between any two time points was detected under a Poisson model with p below 0.0001. Abundances of TCRs were expressed as counts per million after normalisation to the total number of TCRs sequenced in each sample. TRAV1-2 paired with TRAJ12, TRAJ20 or TRAJ33 defined MAIT TCRs, while TRAV10 paired with TRAJ18 defined iNKT TCRs. VDJdb, accessed 1 November 2021, was searched for CMV, EBV and SARS-CoV-2 annotated TCRs, with TCRs annotated for multiple antigens excluded. The public reads were reanalyzed by TCRdb: fastp trimming at Q25, MiXCR alignment, in-frame beta chains only. Rows matching on CDR3 protein sequence are summarized as one entry with the most common DNA and genes. TCRdb's processing, not the study's, gives the V and J calls here. The table for this sample lists under 30,000 distinct CDR3 sequences; less than 7% of them were counted only once. The ten largest clonotypes hold less than 3% of the sample.

For this chain, trimming is 5 bases at the V end and 1 base at the J end, and the number of junction bases without a gene match is 6. The CDR3 goes from the cysteine to the phenylalanine over 16 residues. Kept here is only the CDR3 DNA, which spans 48 bases and is read in frame from base 1. Taken from the germline V gene (reference sequence), the CDR1 and CDR2 loops are MNHEY and SMNVEV. What the study reported, not specific to this receptor: VDJdb matching was skewed toward anti-spike CD8 responses and likely underestimated virus-specific expansions by missing private and CD4 specificities.

This clonotype is characterized as medium-sized (0.01 to 0.1%). The target of this receptor is not known. Nothing much larger sits one base from this clone, and base qualities are not available. Set within a cohort of healthcare workers in London, UK, this nested case-control study involved weekly PCR testing of nasopharyngeal swabs along with blood sampling. Healthcare workers were recruited during the week of the UK lockdown, between 23 and 31 March 2020, and followed weekly for up to roughly 15 weeks. Recombination joined TRBV27 with TRBJ1-5, with TRBD1 matching 9 junction bases. Input material: whole blood. This clonotype was obtained from an adult who was a healthcare worker with PCR-confirmed SARS-CoV-2 infection or an uninfected control (not recorded which). CDR3 reads: CASSPGTGRSNQPQHF. In nucleotides, the sequence is TGTGCCAGCAGTCCAGGGACAGGGAGAAGCAATCAGCCCCAGCATTTT.